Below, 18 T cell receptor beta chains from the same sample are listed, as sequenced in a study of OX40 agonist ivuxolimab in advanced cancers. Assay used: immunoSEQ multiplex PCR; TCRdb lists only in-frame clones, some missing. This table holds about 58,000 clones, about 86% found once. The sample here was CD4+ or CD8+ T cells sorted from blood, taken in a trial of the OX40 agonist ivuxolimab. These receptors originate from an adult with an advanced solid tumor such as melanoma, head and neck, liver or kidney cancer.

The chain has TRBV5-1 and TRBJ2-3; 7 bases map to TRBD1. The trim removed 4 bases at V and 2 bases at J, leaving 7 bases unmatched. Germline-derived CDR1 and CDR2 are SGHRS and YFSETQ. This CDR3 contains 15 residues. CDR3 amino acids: CASSPGTAPTDTQYF. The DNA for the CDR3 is TGCGCCAGCAGCCCGGGGACAGCTCCCACAGATACGCAGTATTTT.

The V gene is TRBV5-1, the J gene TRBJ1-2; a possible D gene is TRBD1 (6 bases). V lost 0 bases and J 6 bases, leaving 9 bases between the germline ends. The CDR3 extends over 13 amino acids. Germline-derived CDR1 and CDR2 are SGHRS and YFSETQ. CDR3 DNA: TGCGCCAGCAGCTTGGCCGCAGGGGATGGCTACACCTTC. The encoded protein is CASSLAAGDGYTF.

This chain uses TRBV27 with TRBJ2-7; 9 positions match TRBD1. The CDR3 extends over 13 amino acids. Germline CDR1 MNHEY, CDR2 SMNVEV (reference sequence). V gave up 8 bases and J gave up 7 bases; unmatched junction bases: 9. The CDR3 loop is CASVPQGAREQYF. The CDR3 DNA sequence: TGTGCCAGCGTACCACAGGGGGCGCGAGAGCAGTACTTC.

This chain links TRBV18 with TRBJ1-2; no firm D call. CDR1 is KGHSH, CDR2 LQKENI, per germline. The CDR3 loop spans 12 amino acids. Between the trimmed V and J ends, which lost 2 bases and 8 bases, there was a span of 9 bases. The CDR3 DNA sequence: TGTGCCAGCTCACCAGGGCAAGAAGGCTACACCTTC. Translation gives CASSPGQEGYTF.

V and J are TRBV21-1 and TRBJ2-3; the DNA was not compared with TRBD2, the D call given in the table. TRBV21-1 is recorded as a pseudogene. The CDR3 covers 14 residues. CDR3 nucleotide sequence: TGTGCCAGCAGCATAGGGGACTTTACAGATACGCAGTATTTT. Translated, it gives CASSIGDFTDTQYF.

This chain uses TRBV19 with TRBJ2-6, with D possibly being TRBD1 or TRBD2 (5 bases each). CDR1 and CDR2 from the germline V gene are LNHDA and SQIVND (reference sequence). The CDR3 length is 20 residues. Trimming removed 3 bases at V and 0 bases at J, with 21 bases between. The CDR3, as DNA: TGTGCCAGTAGTATGTCCCCACCTGGGGGAGCTTCCTCTGGGGCCAACGTCCTGACTTTC. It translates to CASSMSPPGGASSGANVLTF.

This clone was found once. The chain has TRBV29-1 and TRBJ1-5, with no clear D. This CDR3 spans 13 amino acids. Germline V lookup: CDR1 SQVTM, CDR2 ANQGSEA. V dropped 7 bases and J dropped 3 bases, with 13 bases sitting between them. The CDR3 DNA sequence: TGCAGCGCTGTGTGGCAGGACAATCAGCCCCAGCATTTT. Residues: CSAVWQDNQPQHF.

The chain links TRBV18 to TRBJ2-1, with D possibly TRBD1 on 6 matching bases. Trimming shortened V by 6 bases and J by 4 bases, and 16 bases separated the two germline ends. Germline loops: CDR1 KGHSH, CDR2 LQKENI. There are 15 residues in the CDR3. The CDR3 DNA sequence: TGTGCCAGCTCCCGAGAGACAGGAGCTTACAATGAGCAGTTCTTC. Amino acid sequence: CASSRETGAYNEQFF.

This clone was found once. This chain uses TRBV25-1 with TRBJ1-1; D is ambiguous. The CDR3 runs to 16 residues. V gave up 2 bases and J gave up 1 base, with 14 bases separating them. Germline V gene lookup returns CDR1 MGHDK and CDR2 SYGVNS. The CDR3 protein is CASSERVGSPNTEAFF. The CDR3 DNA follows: TGTGCCAGCAGTGAACGGGTAGGCTCCCCGAACACTGAAGCTTTCTTT.

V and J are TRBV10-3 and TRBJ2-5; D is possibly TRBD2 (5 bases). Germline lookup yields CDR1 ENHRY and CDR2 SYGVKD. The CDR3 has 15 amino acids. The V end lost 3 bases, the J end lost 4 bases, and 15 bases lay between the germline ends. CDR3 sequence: CAISDYKDRGETQYF. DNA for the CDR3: TGTGCCATCAGTGACTACAAGGACCGGGGAGAGACCCAGTACTTC.

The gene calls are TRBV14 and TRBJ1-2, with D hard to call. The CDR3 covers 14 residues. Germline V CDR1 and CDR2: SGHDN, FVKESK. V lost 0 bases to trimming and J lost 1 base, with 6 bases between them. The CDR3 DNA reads TGTGCCAGCAGCCAAGATTGGATTAACTATGGCTACACCTTC. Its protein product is CASSQDWINYGYTF. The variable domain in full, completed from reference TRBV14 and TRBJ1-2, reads EAGVTQFPSHSVIEKGQTVTLRCDPISGHDNLYWYRRVMGKEIKFLLHFVKESKQDESGMPNNRFLAERTGGTYSTLKVQPAELEDSGVYFCASSQDWINYGYTFGSGTRLTVV.

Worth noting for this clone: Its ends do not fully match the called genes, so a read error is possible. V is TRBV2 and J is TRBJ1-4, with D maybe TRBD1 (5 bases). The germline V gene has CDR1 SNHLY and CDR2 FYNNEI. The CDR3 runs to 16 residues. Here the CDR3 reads CASSRGQGRANEKLFF. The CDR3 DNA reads TGTGCCAGCAGTAGGGGTCAGGGCAGGGCTAACGAAAAACTGTTTTTT.

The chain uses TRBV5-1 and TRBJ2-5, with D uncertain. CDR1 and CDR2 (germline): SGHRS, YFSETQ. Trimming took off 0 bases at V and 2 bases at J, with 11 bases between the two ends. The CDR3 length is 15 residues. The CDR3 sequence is CASSLGAPVQETQYF. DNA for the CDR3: TGCGCCAGCAGCTTGGGAGCGCCAGTTCAAGAGACCCAGTACTTC.

For the CDR3, the DNA is TGTGCCAGTAGTATAGAACAGATGAGCACTGAAGCTTTCTTT. It specifies CASSIEQMSTEAFF. The chain links TRBV19 to TRBJ1-1, with D hard to call. V shed 0 bases and J shed 4 bases, with 9 bases lying between them. The CDR3 sequence is 14 residues long. Germline CDR1 reads LNHDA; CDR2 reads SQIVND (reference sequence).

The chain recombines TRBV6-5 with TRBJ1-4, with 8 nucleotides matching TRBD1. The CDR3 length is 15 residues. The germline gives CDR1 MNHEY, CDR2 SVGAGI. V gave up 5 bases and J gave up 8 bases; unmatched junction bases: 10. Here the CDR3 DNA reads TGTGCCAGCAGTAAAGGGGACAGGCGGGGGGAAAAACTGTTTTTT. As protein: CASSKGDRRGEKLFF.

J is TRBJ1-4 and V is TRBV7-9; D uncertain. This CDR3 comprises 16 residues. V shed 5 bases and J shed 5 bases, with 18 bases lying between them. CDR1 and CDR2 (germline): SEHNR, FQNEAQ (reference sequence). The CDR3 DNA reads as TGTGCCAGCAGCACTGGCAGGACGGTAGTAAATGAAAAACTGTTTTTT. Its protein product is CASSTGRTVVNEKLFF.

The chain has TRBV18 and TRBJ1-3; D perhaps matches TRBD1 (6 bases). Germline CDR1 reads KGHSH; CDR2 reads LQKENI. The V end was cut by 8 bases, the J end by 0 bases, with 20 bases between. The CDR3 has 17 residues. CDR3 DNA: TGTGCCAGCCGCCTGACGGGGGCGACGAGCTCTGGAAACACCATATATTTT. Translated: CASRLTGATSSGNTIYF. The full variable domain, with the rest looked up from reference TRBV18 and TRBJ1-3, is NAGVMQNPRHLVRRRGQEARLRCSPMKGHSHVYWYRQLPEEGLKFMVYLQKENIIDESGMPKERFSAEFPKEGPSILRIQQVVRGDSAAYFCASRLTGATSSGNTIYFGEGSWLTVV.

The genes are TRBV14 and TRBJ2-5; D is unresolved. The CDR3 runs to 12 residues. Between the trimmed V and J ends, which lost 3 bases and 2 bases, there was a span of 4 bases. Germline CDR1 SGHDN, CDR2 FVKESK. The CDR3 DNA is TGTGCCAGCAGCCACTCACAAGAGACCCAGTACTTC. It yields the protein CASSHSQETQYF.